The 14 T cell receptor beta chains given below trace back to one sample, sequenced in a study of blood T cell repertoires in COVID-19 (TCRdb year 2020). The library relied on the immunoSEQ multiplex PCR assay. TCRdb took this table from immuneACCESS and kept in-frame rearrangements with V and J called. Such tables lack part of the clones; where checked against another copy, unresolved V genes explain under half of the gap, and the rest is unexplained. In this sample the table shows 350,000 or so clones, roughly 87% of which occur a single time. Roughly 4% of the sample is taken by the ten largest. The specimen was peripheral blood. The receptor set was obtained from a woman aged 55-70 years with COVID-19, enrolled during active disease.

The chain couples TRBV3-1 (or the pseudogene TRBV3-2) to TRBJ2-7, with 7 bases identical to TRBD2. The CDR3 length is 14 residues. V lost 1 base to trimming and J lost 2 bases; unmatched junction nucleotides: 2. Germline lookup yields CDR1 LGHDT and CDR2 YNNKEL (reference sequence). The CDR3 region is CASSQVAGTYEQYF. The CDR3 coding sequence is TGTGCCAGCAGCCAAGTAGCGGGTACCTACGAGCAGTACTTC.

The chain has TRBV7-3 and TRBJ1-1; D is ambiguous. Trimming left V 6 bases short and J 4 bases short, with 15 bases between. The CDR3 covers 14 residues. The V gene's germline CDR1 is SGHTA and CDR2 FQGTGA. The CDR3 loop reads CASRPTQPRTEAFF. The CDR3 DNA follows: TGTGCCAGCAGGCCTACACAGCCGCGCACTGAAGCTTTCTTT.

V usage is TRBV7-8 and J usage is TRBJ2-7; unclear D gene. The germline V and J ends were trimmed by 4 bases and 3 bases, with 7 bases remaining between them. Per germline, CDR1 SGHVS and CDR2 FQNEAQ. CDR3 length: 12 residues. Here the CDR3 DNA reads TGTGCCAGCAGCTCCAATCACTACGAGCAGTACTTC. Protein: CASSSNHYEQYF.

Notes on this clone: The same CDR3 can be traced to other DNA sequences in this sample. The chain has TRBV12-3 or TRBV12-4 and TRBJ2-1; D not resolved. The V and J ends lost 3 bases and 6 bases respectively, with 6 bases between them. The CDR3 contains 12 residues. The CDR3 region is CASSFGGNEQFF. CDR3 nucleotides: TGTGCCAGCAGTTTTGGCGGCAATGAGCAGTTCTTC.

The chain recombines TRBV5-6 with TRBJ1-3; 10 bases map to TRBD1. The CDR3 is 14 amino acids. V gave up 4 bases and J gave up 6 bases; unmatched junction bases: 4. CDR1 is SGHDT and CDR2 is YYEEEE in the germline V gene. The CDR3 DNA sequence: TGTGCCAGCAGCCCCGGGACAGGGGAAAACACCATATATTTT. It is translated as CASSPGTGENTIYF.

The chain carries TRBV5-6 and TRBJ1-4; D uncertain. Germline values: CDR1 SGHDT, CDR2 YYEEEE. The CDR3 totals 12 residues. V gave up 1 base and J gave up 8 bases, with 6 bases separating them. CDR3 loop: CASSLLREKLFF. For the CDR3, the DNA is TGTGCCAGCAGCTTGTTGAGGGAAAAACTGTTTTTT.

V usage is TRBV6-5 and J usage is TRBJ1-5; TRBD1 agrees at 10 bases. CDR3 length: 13 amino acids. In germline, CDR1 is MNHEY, CDR2 SVGAGI. J lost 9 bases, V lost 7 bases, and 6 bases had no gene match. Here the CDR3 DNA reads TGTGCCAGCACCCGGGACAGGGGTGGGCCCCAGCATTTT. Protein sequence: CASTRDRGGPQHF.

The V gene is TRBV3-1 (or the pseudogene TRBV3-2), the J gene TRBJ2-1; D perhaps matches TRBD1 (5 bases). The CDR3 is 16 residues long. The germline CDR1 and CDR2 sequences are LGHDT and YNNKEL (reference sequence). Trimming took off 3 bases at V and 3 bases at J, with 15 bases between the two ends. The CDR3: CASSHWGLTDYNEQFF. The DNA for the CDR3 is TGTGCCAGCAGCCATTGGGGCTTAACAGACTACAATGAGCAGTTCTTC.

This chain connects TRBV18 to TRBJ1-1; D remains unclear. The V gene lost 3 bases and the J gene lost 0 bases, with 5 bases spanning the gap. Germline CDR1 and CDR2: KGHSH and LQKENI. CDR3 size: 13 residues. This CDR3 is CASSPAMNTEAFF. The CDR3 region has the DNA TGTGCCAGCTCACCGGCCATGAACACTGAAGCTTTCTTT.

This chain joins TRBV12-3 or TRBV12-4 and TRBJ2-2; D gene ambiguous. There are 13 residues in the CDR3. Between the trimmed V and J ends, which lost 2 bases and 1 base, there was a span of 2 bases. CDR3 sequence: CASSLLNTGELFF. The CDR3 DNA reads TGTGCCAGCAGTTTACTGAACACCGGGGAGCTGTTTTTT.

The J gene is TRBJ1-6, the V gene TRBV5-6; D unresolved. The CDR3 runs to 14 residues. Trimming left V 3 bases short and J 8 bases short, with 12 bases between. Germline values: CDR1 SGHDT, CDR2 YYEEEE. CDR3 bases: TGTGCCAGCAGCTATGGGAGAGGTGATTCACCCCTCCACTTT. Translation: CASSYGRGDSPLHF.

The CDR3 region has the DNA TGTGCCAGCAATCTCAACAGGGGTGAAGCTTTCTTT. This codes for CASNLNRGEAFF. V usage is TRBV12-3 or TRBV12-4 and J usage is TRBJ1-1; 7 bases match TRBD1. With 7 bases clipped from V and 7 bases from J, the junction kept 6 bases outside the gene matches. The CDR3 contains 12 residues.

The chain carries TRBV6-6 and TRBJ1-5; maybe TRBD1 (5 bases). There are 12 residues in the CDR3. V lost 6 bases, J lost 8 bases, and 11 bases lay in between. Germline V gene lookup returns CDR1 MNHNY and CDR2 SVGAGI (reference sequence). The CDR3 spells CASRQGDKPQHF. The CDR3 DNA reads as TGTGCCAGCAGGCAAGGGGATAAGCCCCAGCATTTT.

This chain links TRBV6-5 with TRBJ2-7; 11 bases are shared with TRBD2. Germline lookup yields CDR1 MNHEY and CDR2 SVGAGI. J was trimmed by 4 bases and V by 6 bases; bases with no gene match: 8. The CDR3 length is 15 residues. In nucleotides, the CDR3 is TGTGCCAGCAGATCGACTAGCGGGGCTCTATACGAGCAGTACTTC. Translation gives CASRSTSGALYEQYF.